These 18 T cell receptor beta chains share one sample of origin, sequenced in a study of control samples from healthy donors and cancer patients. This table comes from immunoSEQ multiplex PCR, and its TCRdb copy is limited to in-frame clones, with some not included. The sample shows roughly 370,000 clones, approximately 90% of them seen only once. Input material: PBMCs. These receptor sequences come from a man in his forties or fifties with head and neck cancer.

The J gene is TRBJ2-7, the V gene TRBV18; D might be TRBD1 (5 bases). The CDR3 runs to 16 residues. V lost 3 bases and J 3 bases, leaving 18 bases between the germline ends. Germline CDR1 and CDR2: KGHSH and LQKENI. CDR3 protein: CASSPPALQANYEQYF. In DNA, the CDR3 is TGTGCCAGCTCACCGCCTGCGTTACAGGCTAACTACGAGCAGTACTTC.

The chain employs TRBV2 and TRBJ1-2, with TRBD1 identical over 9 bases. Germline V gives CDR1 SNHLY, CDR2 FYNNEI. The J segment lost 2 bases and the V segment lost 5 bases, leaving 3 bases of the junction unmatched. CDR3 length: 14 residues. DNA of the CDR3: TGTGCCAGCAGTCGGGACAGGGCGAACTATGGCTACACCTTC. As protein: CASSRDRANYGYTF.

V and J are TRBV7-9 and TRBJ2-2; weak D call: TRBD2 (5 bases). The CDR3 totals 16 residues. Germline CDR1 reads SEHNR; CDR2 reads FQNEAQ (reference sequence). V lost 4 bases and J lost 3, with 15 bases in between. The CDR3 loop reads CASSSDELRDTGELFF. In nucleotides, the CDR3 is TGTGCCAGCAGCTCCGACGAGTTGAGGGACACCGGGGAGCTGTTTTTT.

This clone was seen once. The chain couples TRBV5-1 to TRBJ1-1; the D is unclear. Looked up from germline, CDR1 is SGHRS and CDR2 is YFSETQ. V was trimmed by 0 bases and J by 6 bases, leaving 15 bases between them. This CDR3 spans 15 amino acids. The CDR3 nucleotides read TGCGCCAGCAGCTTGGAAGTGGGCGCGATAGCTGAAGCTTTCTTT. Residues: CASSLEVGAIAEAFF.

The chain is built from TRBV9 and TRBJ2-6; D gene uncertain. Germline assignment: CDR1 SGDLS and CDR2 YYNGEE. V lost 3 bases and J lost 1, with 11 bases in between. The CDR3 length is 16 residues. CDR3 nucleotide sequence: TGTGCCAGCAGCGATGGGTCAGGTTCTGGGGCCAACGTCCTGACTTTC. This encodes CASSDGSGSGANVLTF.

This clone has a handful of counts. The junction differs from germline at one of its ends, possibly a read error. The CDR3 nucleotides are TGTGCCAGCAGCGTAGTGGGGGGCGTAAACTCTGGCTACACCTTC. As protein: CASSVVGGVNSGYTF. The chain uses TRBV9 and TRBJ1-2, with D possibly being TRBD1 (6 bases). Germline values: CDR1 SGDLS, CDR2 YYNGEE. This CDR3 has 15 residues. The full variable domain, completed using reference TRBV9 and TRBJ1-2, is DSGVTQTPKHLITATGQRVTLRCSPRSGDLSVYWYQQSLDQGLQFLIQYYNGEERAKGNILERFSAQQFPDLHSELNLSSLELGDSALYFCASSVVGGVNSGYTFGSGTRLTVV.

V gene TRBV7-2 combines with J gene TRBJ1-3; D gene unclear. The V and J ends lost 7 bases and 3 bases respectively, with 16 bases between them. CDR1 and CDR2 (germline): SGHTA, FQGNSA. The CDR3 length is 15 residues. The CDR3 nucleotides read TGTGCCAGCAACCAAGCCCCTCGGGATGGAAACACCATATATTTT. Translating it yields CASNQAPRDGNTIYF. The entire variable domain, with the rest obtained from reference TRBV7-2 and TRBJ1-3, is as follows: GAGVSQSPSNKVTEKGKDVELRCDPISGHTALYWYRQSLGQGLEFLIYFQGNSAPDKSGLPSDRFSAERTGGSVSTLTIQRTQQEDSAVYLCASNQAPRDGNTIYFGEGSWLTVV.

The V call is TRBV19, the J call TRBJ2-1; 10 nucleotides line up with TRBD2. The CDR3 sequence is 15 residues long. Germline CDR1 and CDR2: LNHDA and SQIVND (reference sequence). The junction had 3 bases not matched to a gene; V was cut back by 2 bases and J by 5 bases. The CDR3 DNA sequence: TGTGCCAGTAGTATACTAGCGGGAGCGGACAATGAGCAGTTCTTC. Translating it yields CASSILAGADNEQFF.

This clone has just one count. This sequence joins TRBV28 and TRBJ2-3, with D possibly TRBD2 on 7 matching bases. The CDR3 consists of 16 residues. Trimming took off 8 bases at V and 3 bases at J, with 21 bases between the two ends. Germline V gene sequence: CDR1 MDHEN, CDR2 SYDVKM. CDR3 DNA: TGTGCCAGCGTCAGAGGGGGGGGTATAAGAACAGATACGCAGTATTTT. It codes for CASVRGGGIRTDTQYF.

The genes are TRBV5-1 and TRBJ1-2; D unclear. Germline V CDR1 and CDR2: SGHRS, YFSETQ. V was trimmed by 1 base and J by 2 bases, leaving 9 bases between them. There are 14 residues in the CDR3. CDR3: CASSLLVQNYGYTF. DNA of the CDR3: TGCGCCAGCAGCTTGCTCGTACAGAACTATGGCTACACCTTC.

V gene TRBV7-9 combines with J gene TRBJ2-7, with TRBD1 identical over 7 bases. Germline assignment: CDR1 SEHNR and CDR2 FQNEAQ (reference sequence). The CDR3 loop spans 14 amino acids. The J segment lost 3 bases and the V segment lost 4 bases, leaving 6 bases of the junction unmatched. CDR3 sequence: CASSSDRQSYEQYF. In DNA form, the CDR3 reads TGTGCCAGCAGCTCGGACAGGCAAAGCTACGAGCAGTACTTC.

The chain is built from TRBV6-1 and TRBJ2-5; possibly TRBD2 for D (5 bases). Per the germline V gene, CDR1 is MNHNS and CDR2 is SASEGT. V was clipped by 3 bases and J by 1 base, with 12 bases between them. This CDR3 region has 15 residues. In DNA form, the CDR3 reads TGTGCCAGCAGTGATGGACTGCACTTCCAAGAGACCCAGTACTTC. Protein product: CASSDGLHFQETQYF.

The CDR3 region is CAYHLTGEDEKLFF. The CDR3 bases are TGTGCCTACCACCTGACAGGGGAGGACGAAAAACTGTTTTTT. The rearrangement links TRBV30 to TRBJ1-4; 8 bases are a match to TRBD1. The CDR3 is 14 amino acids. With 7 bases clipped from V and 8 bases from J, the junction kept 12 bases outside the gene matches. The germline V gene has CDR1 GTSNPN and CDR2 SVGIG (reference sequence).

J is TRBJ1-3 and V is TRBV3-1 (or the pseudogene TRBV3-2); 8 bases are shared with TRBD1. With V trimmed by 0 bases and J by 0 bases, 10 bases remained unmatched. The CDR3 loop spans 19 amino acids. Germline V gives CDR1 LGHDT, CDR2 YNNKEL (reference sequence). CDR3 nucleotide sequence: TGTGCCAGCAGCCAAGACGTTTGGCAGGGGGCAATCTCTGGAAACACCATATATTTT. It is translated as CASSQDVWQGAISGNTIYF.

CDR3 region: CASSYPGGNSPLHF. The DNA of the CDR3 is TGTGCCAGCAGTTACCCAGGAGGCAATTCACCCCTCCACTTT. The chain is built from TRBV6-5 and TRBJ1-6; D uncertain. Trimming removed 2 bases from V and 7 bases from J, with 9 bases in between. The V gene's germline CDR1 is MNHEY and CDR2 SVGAGI. The CDR3 contains 14 residues.

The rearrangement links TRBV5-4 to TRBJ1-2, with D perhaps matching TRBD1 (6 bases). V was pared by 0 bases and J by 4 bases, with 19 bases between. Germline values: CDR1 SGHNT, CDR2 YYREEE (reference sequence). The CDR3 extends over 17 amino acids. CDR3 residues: CASSLDLLTGPVYGYTF. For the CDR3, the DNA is TGTGCCAGCAGCTTGGACCTCCTTACAGGGCCGGTCTATGGCTACACCTTC.

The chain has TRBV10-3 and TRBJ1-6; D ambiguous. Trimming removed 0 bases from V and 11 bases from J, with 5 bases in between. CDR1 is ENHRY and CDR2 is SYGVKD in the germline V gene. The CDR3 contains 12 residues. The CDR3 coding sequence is TGTGCCATCAGTGAGTCAGAGGCACCCCTCCACTTT. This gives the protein CAISESEAPLHF.

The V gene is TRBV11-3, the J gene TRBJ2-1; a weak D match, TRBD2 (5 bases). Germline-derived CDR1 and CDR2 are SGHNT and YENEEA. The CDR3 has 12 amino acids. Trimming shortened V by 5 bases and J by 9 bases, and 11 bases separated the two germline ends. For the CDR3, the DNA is TGTGCCAGCAGCCCAAACGAGGGTGAGCAGTTCTTC. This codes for CASSPNEGEQFF. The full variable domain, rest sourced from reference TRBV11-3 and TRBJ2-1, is EAGVVQSPRYKIIEKKQPVAFWCNPISGHNTLYWYLQNLGQGPELLIRYENEEAVDDSQLPKDRFSAERLKGVDSTLKIQPAELGDSAVYLCASSPNEGEQFFGPGTRLTVL.